Sequencing of this TCR beta chain was carried out in a study of shared clonotypes between healthy human individuals. The protocol was immunoSEQ multiplex PCR, while the TCRdb copy is restricted to in-frame clones and leaves out a portion. Of roughly 2.6 million clones listed, more than 90% are singletons. Within Nashville, Tennessee resided all donors, each a Caucasian adult. Naive CD45RA+ and memory CD45RA-negative subsets were split from CD4+ cells. The CDR3 covers 15 residues. The V gene's germline CDR1 is SGHRS and CDR2 YFSETQ. Trimming took 0 bases from V and 7 from J, leaving 14 bases between them.

This receptor was taken from a man aged 18 to 29 in good health. V is TRBV5-1 and J is TRBJ2-1; TRBD2 is a possible D gene (5 bases). Sequences were obtained from naive CD4+ T cells sorted from blood. Subset of the sample: CD45RA+ positively selected. The chain's CDR3 is CASSLGGPVRNEQFF. CDR3 nucleotides: TGCGCCAGCAGCTTGGGAGGGCCGGTCCGAAATGAGCAGTTCTTC.